This entry is about one T cell receptor beta chain. The method was immunoSEQ multiplex PCR; TCRdb's version includes in-frame clones alone and lacks a portion of them. The sample contains roughly 7,000 clones, over 75% of which appear only once. The sample is drawn from a study of T cell clonotyping in hematopoietic cell transplantation. Germline V gene data show CDR1 as SGHTA and CDR2 as FQGNSA. The CDR3 consists of 15 residues. The V end lost 3 bases, the J end lost 4 bases, and 15 bases lay between the germline ends. The source is a female patient in her 50s who had an allogeneic stem cell transplant from an unrelated donor, so the T cells may come from the graft donor. Some clones in this sample may be carry-over from other donors' samples. V is TRBV7-2 and J is TRBJ1-2, with D tentatively TRBD1 (5 bases). The sequencing here drew on PBMCs, taken 30 days after allogeneic stem cell transplant. The CDR3: CASSFVNQGPYGYTF. CDR3 DNA sequence: TGTGCCAGCAGCTTCGTAAATCAGGGCCCCTATGGCTACACCTTC.